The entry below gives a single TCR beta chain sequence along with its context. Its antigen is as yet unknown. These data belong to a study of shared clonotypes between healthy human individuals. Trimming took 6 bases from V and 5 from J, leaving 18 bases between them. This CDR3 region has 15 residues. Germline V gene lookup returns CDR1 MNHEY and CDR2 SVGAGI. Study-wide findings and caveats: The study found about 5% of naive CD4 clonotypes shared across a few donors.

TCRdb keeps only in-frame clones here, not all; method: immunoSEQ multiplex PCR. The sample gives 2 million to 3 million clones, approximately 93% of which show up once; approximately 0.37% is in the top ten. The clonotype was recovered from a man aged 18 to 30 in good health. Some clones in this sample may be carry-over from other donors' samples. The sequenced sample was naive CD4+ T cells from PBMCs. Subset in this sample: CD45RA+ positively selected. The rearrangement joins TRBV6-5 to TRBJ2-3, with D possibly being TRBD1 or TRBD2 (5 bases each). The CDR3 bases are TGTGCCAGCAGGAACGGGGCTAGCCCGGGAGATACGCAGTATTTT. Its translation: CASRNGASPGDTQYF.